This note documents a single T cell receptor beta chain sequence. The sample comes from a study of Ad26.COV2.S vaccination and SARS-CoV-2 variants. The data were produced by immunoSEQ multiplex PCR, yet TCRdb's version contains in-frame clones alone and is incomplete. The sample records about 240,000 clones, 85% to 90% being singletons. The germline V gene encodes CDR1 MRHNA and CDR2 SNTAGT. The length of the CDR3 is 13 residues. Trimming stripped 5 bases from V and 4 bases from J, with 9 bases between. Regarding treatment: roughly 20 received Ad26.COV2.S at low or high dose, single or two shots; about 5 received placebo; per-sample allocation not given. All samples were drawn on day 63, counting from the first vaccine or placebo injection.

V is TRBV6-4 and J is TRBJ2-1, with D possibly TRBD1 on 5 matching bases. This TCR was recovered from a person between 18 and 60 years old who received the Ad26.COV2.S COVID-19 vaccine or a placebo. The sequences come from peripheral blood, collected in a trial of Ad26.COV2.S vaccine versus placebo. CDR3 in DNA: TGTGCCAGCAGTAAGGGGATTTACAATGAGCAGTTCTTC. Residues: CASSKGIYNEQFF.